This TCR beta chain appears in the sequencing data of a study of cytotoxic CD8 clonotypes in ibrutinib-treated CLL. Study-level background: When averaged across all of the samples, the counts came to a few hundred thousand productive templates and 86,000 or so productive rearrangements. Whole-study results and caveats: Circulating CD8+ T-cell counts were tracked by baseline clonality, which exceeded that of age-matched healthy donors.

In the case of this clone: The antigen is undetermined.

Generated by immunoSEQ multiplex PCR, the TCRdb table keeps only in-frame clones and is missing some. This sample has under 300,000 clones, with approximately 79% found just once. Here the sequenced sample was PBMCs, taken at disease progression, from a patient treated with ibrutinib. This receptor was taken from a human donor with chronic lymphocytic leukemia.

This chain's CDR3 is CASSLMVTMTEQFF. The CDR3 nucleotides are TGTGCCAGCAGCTTAATGGTGACCATGACGGAGCAGTTCTTC. The chain combines TRBV7-8 with TRBJ2-1; unclear D gene. Germline lookup yields CDR1 SGHVS and CDR2 FQNEAQ. V gave up 2 bases and J gave up 10 bases, with 15 bases separating them. This CDR3 region has 14 residues.